The 18 T cell receptor beta chains in this list originate from one sample, sequenced in a study of cytomegalovirus exposure and HLA in healthy donors. Primers included in the PCR were 60 Vbeta and 13 Jbeta primers. Measured with immunoSEQ multiplex PCR; TCRdb has only the in-frame clones, and not every one. The sample has 90,000 to 150,000 clones; 70% to 80% are singletons. Sequenced material: PBMCs. The origin of the receptors is a woman aged 40-49 years in good health and CMV-seropositive.

The chain is built from TRBV6-1 and TRBJ2-2, with 9 nucleotides matching TRBD1. Germline CDR1 is MNHNS and CDR2 is SASEGT. CDR3 length: 15 residues. J was trimmed by 5 bases and V by 6 bases; bases with no gene match: 7. CDR3 in amino acids: CASRRTGVGTGELFF. As DNA, the CDR3 is TGTGCCAGCAGGCGGACAGGGGTCGGAACCGGGGAGCTGTTTTTT.

The rearrangement links TRBV7-6 to TRBJ2-2; 9 bases match TRBD1. Germline V gene data show CDR1 as SGHVS and CDR2 as FNYEAQ. V shed 2 bases and J 9 bases; nucleotides not matched to a gene: 4. The CDR3 has 14 residues. The CDR3 DNA is TGTGCCAGCAGCTTAAGACAGGGGGACCGGGAGCTGTTTTTT. Encoded protein: CASSLRQGDRELFF.

The chain couples TRBV25-1 to TRBJ1-6, with a tentative D call TRBD1 (5 bases). The V and J ends lost 2 bases and 1 base respectively, with 12 bases between them. CDR3 size: 17 residues. CDR1 MGHDK and CDR2 SYGVNS come from the germline V gene. CDR3 region: CASSEEKGFSYNSPLHF. For the CDR3, the DNA is TGTGCCAGCAGTGAAGAGAAGGGGTTTTCCTATAATTCACCCCTCCACTTT.

The rearrangement links TRBV10-3 to TRBJ1-6; 10 bases map to TRBD1. Germline V gene lookup returns CDR1 ENHRY and CDR2 SYGVKD. V lost 5 bases and J lost 6; bases outside the gene matches: 4. This CDR3 is built from 15 residues. In nucleotides, the CDR3 is TGTGCCATCAGTAGAGGGGACAGGGGTAATTCACCCCTCCACTTT. This gives the protein CAISRGDRGNSPLHF.

The chain joins TRBV15 to TRBJ2-3, with D possibly being TRBD1 (5 bases). The CDR3 has 14 amino acids. Germline CDR1 and CDR2: LNHNV and YYDKDF (reference sequence). Trimming took 1 base from V and 2 from J, leaving 7 bases between them. The CDR3, as DNA: TGTGCCACCAGCAGAGGGACACTCACAGATACGCAGTATTTT. Amino acids: CATSRGTLTDTQYF. The full variable domain, with the rest looked up from reference TRBV15 and TRBJ2-3, is DAMVIQNPRYQVTQFGKPVTLSCSQTLNHNVMYWYQQKSSQAPKLLFHYYDKDFNNEADTPDNFQSRRPNTSFCFLDIRSPGLGDTAMYLCATSRGTLTDTQYFGPGTRLTVL.

The chain links TRBV7-2 to TRBJ2-7; 10 nucleotides agree with TRBD2. The CDR3 totals 19 residues. V shed 4 bases, J shed 0 bases, and the junction held 15 bases outside the gene matches. Germline values: CDR1 SGHTA, CDR2 FQGNSA. DNA of the CDR3: TGTGCCAGCAGCTCCGGACCTTGGATAGCGGGGGGTTCCTCCTACGAGCAGTACTTC. This encodes CASSSGPWIAGGSSYEQYF. Full variable domain (rest looked up from reference TRBV7-2 and TRBJ2-7): GAGVSQSPSNKVTEKGKDVELRCDPISGHTALYWYRQSLGQGLEFLIYFQGNSAPDKSGLPSDRFSAERTGGSVSTLTIQRTQQEDSAVYLCASSSGPWIAGGSSYEQYFGPGTRLTVT.

The V call is TRBV5-4, the J call TRBJ1-1; 9 bases agree with TRBD1. V shed 4 bases and J 4 bases; nucleotides not matched to a gene: 5. The germline CDR1 and CDR2 sequences are SGHNT and YYREEE (reference sequence). This CDR3 is built from 14 residues. CDR3 protein: CASSSTGGGTEAFF. The DNA for the CDR3 is TGTGCCAGCAGCAGCACAGGGGGCGGCACTGAAGCTTTCTTT. The whole variable domain, filled in from reference TRBV5-4 and TRBJ1-1, reads ETGVTQSPTHLIKTRGQQVTLRCSSQSGHNTVSWYQQALGQGPQFIFQYYREEENGRGNFPPRFSGLQFPNYSSELNVNALELDDSALYLCASSSTGGGTEAFFGQGTRLTVV.

The chain joins TRBV6-4 to TRBJ1-1, with D unresolved. The V gene lost 6 bases and the J gene lost 1 base, with 12 bases spanning the gap. The CDR3 consists of 14 residues. Germline CDR1 reads MRHNA; CDR2 reads SNTAGT. CDR3 protein: CASRPTEPNTEAFF. The DNA for the CDR3 is TGTGCCAGCAGACCTACGGAGCCGAACACTGAAGCTTTCTTT.

The gene calls are TRBV4-1 and TRBJ1-5; D not certain. From germline, CDR1 is MGHRA and CDR2 YSYEKL. The CDR3 is 14 amino acids. Between the trimmed V and J ends, which lost 0 bases and 7 bases, there was a span of 10 bases. The CDR3 coding sequence is TGCGCCAGCAGCCAAGATTGGGCTCCGCAGCCCCAGCATTTT. Encoded protein: CASSQDWAPQPQHF.

The chain uses TRBV30 and TRBJ1-6; D unclear. V was shortened by 3 bases and J by 11 bases, with 11 bases between the two germline ends. Germline loops: CDR1 GTSNPN, CDR2 SVGIG (reference sequence). The length of the CDR3 is 12 residues. The chain's CDR3 is CAWSSNEAPLHF. In DNA form, the CDR3 reads TGTGCCTGGAGCTCAAATGAGGCACCCCTCCACTTT.

The chain combines TRBV6-6 with TRBJ1-4; 10 nucleotides line up with TRBD1. This CDR3 comprises 15 residues. In germline, CDR1 is MNHNY, CDR2 SVGAGI (reference sequence). Unmatched junction bases numbered 11, after V lost 8 bases and J lost 8 bases. Here the CDR3 reads CASALAGTGEEKLFF. In nucleotides, the CDR3 is TGTGCCAGCGCCCTCGCCGGGACAGGGGAAGAAAAACTGTTTTTT.

The V and J genes are TRBV5-1 and TRBJ2-4; TRBD1 aligns across 9 bases. J lost 4 bases, V lost 3 bases, and 2 bases had no gene match. The germline gives CDR1 SGHRS, CDR2 YFSETQ. The CDR3 runs 14 residues. The CDR3 region is CASSWGQGKNIQYF. The CDR3 DNA sequence: TGCGCCAGCAGCTGGGGACAGGGAAAAAACATTCAGTACTTC.

This chain joins TRBV6-1 and TRBJ1-1; a weak D match, TRBD1 (6 bases). Trimming pared 5 bases from V and 6 bases from J, leaving 19 bases between. CDR3 size: 15 residues. Germline CDR1 and CDR2: MNHNS and SASEGT. CDR3 amino acids: CASSRGLARESEAFF. The DNA for the CDR3 is TGTGCCAGCAGTAGGGGGTTGGCCAGGGAGTCTGAAGCTTTCTTT.

V and J are TRBV5-1 and TRBJ2-1, with 9 nucleotides matching TRBD2. The CDR3 consists of 16 residues. Germline V gene sequence: CDR1 SGHRS, CDR2 YFSETQ. Trimming removed 4 bases from V and 4 bases from J; junction bases left unmatched: 9. CDR3 sequence: CASSPQVRGGYNEQFF. The CDR3 bases are TGCGCCAGCAGCCCCCAGGTGCGGGGGGGATACAATGAGCAGTTCTTC.

V usage is TRBV7-2 and J usage is TRBJ1-2; TRBD1 agrees at 8 bases. This CDR3 has 13 amino acids. Trimming cost V 5 bases and J 6 bases; bases outside gene matches: 5. Looked up from germline, CDR1 is SGHTA and CDR2 is FQGNSA. The CDR3: CASSLDRGNGYTF. The CDR3 DNA reads as TGTGCCAGCAGCCTCGACAGGGGAAATGGCTACACCTTC.

The chain links TRBV6-1 to TRBJ1-6; D call uncertain. CDR1 is MNHNS, CDR2 SASEGT, per germline. The CDR3 contains 15 residues. The ends were cut back, 1 base at V and 0 bases at J, with 4 bases in the middle. The DNA for the CDR3 is TGTGCCAGCAGTGAAGGCAGCTCCTATAATTCACCCCTCCACTTT. This translates into CASSEGSSYNSPLHF.

The chain joins TRBV7-9 to TRBJ2-7; 8 bases align to TRBD1. Germline V CDR1 and CDR2: SEHNR, FQNEAQ (reference sequence). This CDR3 has 12 amino acids. J gave up 9 bases and V 5 bases, and 6 bases lay outside the gene matches. The chain's CDR3 is CASSRTGRGQYF. CDR3 sequence (DNA): TGTGCCAGCAGCCGGACAGGGAGAGGGCAGTACTTC. The full variable domain, completed using reference TRBV7-9 and TRBJ2-7, is DTGVSQNPRHKITKRGQNVTFRCDPISEHNRLYWYRQTLGQGPEFLTYFQNEAQLEKSRLLSDRFSAERPKGSFSTLEIQRTEQGDSAMYLCASSRTGRGQYFGPGTRLTVT.

Here the CDR3 reads CASSVGASTDTQYF. CDR3 in DNA: TGCGCCAGCAGTGTGGGGGCTAGCACAGATACGCAGTATTTT. The chain employs TRBV5-1 and TRBJ2-3; a weak D match, TRBD1 (6 bases). With 5 bases removed from V and 0 bases from J, the gap between germline ends came to 10 bases. Germline V gene sequence: CDR1 SGHRS, CDR2 YFSETQ. CDR3 length: 14 amino acids.